This is a list of T cell receptor beta chains from one sample in a study of T cell changes during pregnancy in multiple sclerosis. Here immunoSEQ multiplex PCR was the method, and the copy in TCRdb shows in-frame clones only, minus some. This table holds about 77,000 clones, 93% found once. The input for sequencing was peripheral blood, taken after pregnancy. All receptors come from a female donor in good health, enrolled as a control in a pregnancy study. Each CDR3 is given with its conserved first and last residue. A D gene is named only where the DNA matches it firmly. Clone size appears in some rows only: once, few, many, or a class for an expanded clone.

V: TRBV25-1; size: NA; D: TRBD2; J: TRBJ2-3; length: 18; DNA: TGTGCCAGCAGTGGGACTAGCGGGGGGATTCTAATGACAGATACGCAGTATTTT; CDR3: CASSGTSGGILMTDTQYF
V: TRBV6-5; size: NA; D: TRBD1; J: TRBJ1-2; length: 13; DNA: TGTGCCAGCAGTTTACAGGGGTCGGCTGGCTACACCTTC; CDR3: CASSLQGSAGYTF
V: TRBV5-6; size: NA; D: TRBD2; J: TRBJ2-1; length: 18; DNA: TGTGCCAGCAGCCCCCTCGGGCCTAGCGGGGTGAGGTACAATGAGCAGTTCTTC; CDR3: CASSPLGPSGVRYNEQFF
V: TRBV19; size: NA; D: NA; J: TRBJ1-5; length: 13; DNA: TGTGCCAGTAGTATAGAGAGGGCAAAGCCCCAGCATTTT; CDR3: CASSIERAKPQHF
V: TRBV6-6; size: NA; D: TRBD1; J: TRBJ1-2; length: 12; DNA: TGTGCCAGCGGGACAGGGGCAGGTGGCTACACCTTC; CDR3: CASGTGAGGYTF
V: TRBV5-4; size: NA; D: TRBD2; J: TRBJ2-7; length: 16; DNA: TGTGCCAGCAGCAAACTAGCGGGGGGGCTTTTTTACGAGCAGTACTTC; CDR3: CASSKLAGGLFYEQYF
V: TRBV6-5; size: once; D: NA; J: TRBJ2-7; length: 14; DNA: TGTGCCAGCAGCGAGGGGGACGGCTCCTACGAGCAGTACTTC; CDR3: CASSEGDGSYEQYF
V: TRBV27; size: NA; D: TRBD2; J: TRBJ2-1; length: 13; DNA: TGTGCCAGCAGCACGGGACTAGCGGGTTGGCAGTTCTTC; CDR3: CASSTGLAGWQFF
V: TRBV15; size: NA; D: NA; J: TRBJ1-2; length: 15; DNA: TGTGCCACCAGCAGAGAAAGAGGACTGAACTATGGCTACACCTTC; CDR3: CATSRERGLNYGYTF
V: TRBV7-2; size: NA; D: NA; J: TRBJ1-4; length: 14; DNA: TGTGCCAGCAGCTTCCGACTGACCAATGAAAAACTGTTTTTT; CDR3: CASSFRLTNEKLFF
V: TRBV6-5; size: NA; D: NA; J: TRBJ2-7; length: 13; DNA: TGTGCCAGCAGTTACGGGGAGACCTACGAGCAGTACTTC; CDR3: CASSYGETYEQYF
V: TRBV5-4; size: NA; D: NA; J: TRBJ2-3; length: 13; DNA: TGTGCCAGCAGCTTGGGGGGGACTCCTAGGGGGTATTTT; CDR3: CASSLGGTPRGYF
V: TRBV5-1; size: NA; D: NA; J: TRBJ1-6; length: 15; DNA: TGCGCCAGCAGCTTGGCTGGGGGCGAACCTTCACCCCTCCACTTT; CDR3: CASSLAGGEPSPLHF
V: TRBV19; size: NA; D: TRBD1; J: TRBJ1-5; length: 14; DNA: TGTGCCAGTAGTACGGGACAGAACAATCAGCCCCAGCATTTT; CDR3: CASSTGQNNQPQHF
V: TRBV9; size: NA; D: TRBD1; J: TRBJ2-7; length: 15; DNA: TGTGCCAGCAGCCCAGGACAGGGGGCCGCCTACGAGCAGTACTTC; CDR3: CASSPGQGAAYEQYF
V: TRBV18; size: NA; D: NA; J: TRBJ1-3; length: 17; DNA: TGTGCCAGCTCACTCTCGGTAGAGGCCTTCACTGGAAACACCATATATTTT; CDR3: CASSLSVEAFTGNTIYF
V: TRBV15; size: NA; D: NA; J: TRBJ1-5; length: 15; DNA: TGTGCCACCAGCACAGATTCGAAGGGGAATCAGCCCCAGCATTTT; CDR3: CATSTDSKGNQPQHF
V: TRBV7-2; size: NA; D: NA; J: TRBJ2-5; length: 18; DNA: TGTGCCAGCAGCCAAATTCTCCCCCTTTGGCCGCAGCGCAAGACCCAGTACTTC; CDR3: CASSQILPLWPQRKTQYF
V: TRBV7-8; size: NA; D: NA; J: TRBJ2-4; length: 11; DNA: TGTGCCAGCAGCTTAGCGTATGTTCAGTACTTC; CDR3: CASSLAYVQYF
V: TRBV18; size: once; D: TRBD2; J: TRBJ2-3; length: 18; DNA: TGTGCCAGCTCACCTCACGAAAGACTAGCGGGGATTAGGGATACGCAGTATTTT; CDR3: CASSPHERLAGIRDTQYF
V: TRBV28; size: NA; D: NA; J: TRBJ2-2; length: 16; DNA: TGTGCCAGCAGTTTTTTAGCAGCCACGAACACCGGGGAGCTGTTTTTT; CDR3: CASSFLAATNTGELFF
V: TRBV2; size: once; D: NA; J: TRBJ1-1; length: 13; DNA: TGTGCCAGCCGGTTTAATATGAACACTGAAGCTTTCTTT; CDR3: CASRFNMNTEAFF
V: TRBV5-1; size: few; D: NA; J: TRBJ1-3; length: 14; DNA: TGCGCCAGCAGCTTAGGAGGGCCTGGAAACACCATATATTTT; CDR3: CASSLGGPGNTIYF